This TCR beta chain derives from a study of cytomegalovirus exposure and HLA in healthy donors. Whole-study findings and limits: Exclusion as indistinguishable affected some V segments, including TRBV6-2 and TRBV6-3. The authors later found TCR association rates varying by HLA locus, with DRB1 most and HLA-C fewest. Available immune exposure information was restricted to CMV serostatus only.

The PCR employed 60 Vbeta primers together with 13 Jbeta primers. Sequencing was performed with immunoSEQ multiplex PCR; in TCRdb, only in-frame clones are kept and a portion is missing. The table shows hundreds of thousands of clones, with roughly 80% occurring only once. This CDR3 comprises 13 residues. Germline CDR1 and CDR2: SSHAT and FNYEAQ (reference sequence). Comments on this clone: Its antigen is not identified. Mismatch with germline at one junction end may stem from a read error. Within the sample, other DNA sequences also encode this same CDR3.

The chain has TRBV7-7 and TRBJ2-5; D call uncertain. The origin of this receptor is a man aged 40-50 years in good health and CMV-seropositive. The specimen was PBMCs. Written as DNA, the CDR3 is TGTGCTAGCAGCTTTGGCGGACAAGAGACCCAGTACTTC. This sequence encodes CASSFGGQETQYF.